This section outlines one TCR beta chain sequence together with its context. Antigen specificity is unknown. The sample is drawn from a study of CXCR3-negative and CXCR3-positive naive CD8 T cells. Findings and limits, study-wide: More hydrophobic TRB CDR3s occurred in CXCR3-positive than in CXCR3-negative naive cells.

TRB cDNA was prepared as libraries by UMI-labeled 5' RACE. TCRdb reprocessed the 5' RACE reads, with one entry per CDR3 protein and no DNA. The sample totals about 89,000 distinct CDR3 sequences; its top ten clones hold around 0.53%. From germline, CDR1 is ENHRY and CDR2 SYGVKD. This CDR3 comprises 13 residues. Material: naive CXCR3+ CD8+ T cells from blood. The subset: CD45RO-CCR7+CD27+CD95- naive CD8+ T cells expressing CXCR3 (TNR3+). The receptor comes from a human donor in good health. Some clones in this sample may be carry-over from other donors' samples. The gene calls are TRBV10-3 and TRBJ2-5; TCRdb outputs TRBD1, but without DNA this stays unchecked. The CDR3 reads CAIRSGGEETQYF.